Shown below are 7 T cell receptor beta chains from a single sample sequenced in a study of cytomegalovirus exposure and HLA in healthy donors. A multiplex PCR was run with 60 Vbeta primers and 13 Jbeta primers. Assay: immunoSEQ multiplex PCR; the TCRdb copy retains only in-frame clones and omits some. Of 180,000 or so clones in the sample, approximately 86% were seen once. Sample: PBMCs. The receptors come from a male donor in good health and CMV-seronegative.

This CDR3 is CAGAGLAYQETQYF. The CDR3 DNA reads as TGTGCCGGGGCGGGACTAGCGTACCAAGAGACCCAGTACTTC. This chain connects TRBV2 to TRBJ2-5, with 10 bases lining up with TRBD2. The germline V gene has CDR1 SNHLY and CDR2 FYNNEI. This CDR3 comprises 14 residues. V lost 11 bases, J lost 0 bases, and 6 bases stayed unmatched.

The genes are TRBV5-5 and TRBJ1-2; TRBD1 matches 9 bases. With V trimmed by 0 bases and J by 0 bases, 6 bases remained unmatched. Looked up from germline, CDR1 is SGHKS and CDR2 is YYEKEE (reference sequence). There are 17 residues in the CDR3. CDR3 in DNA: TGTGCCAGCAGCTTGGGGGGAACAGGGGGCGCTAACTATGGCTACACCTTC. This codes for CASSLGGTGGANYGYTF.

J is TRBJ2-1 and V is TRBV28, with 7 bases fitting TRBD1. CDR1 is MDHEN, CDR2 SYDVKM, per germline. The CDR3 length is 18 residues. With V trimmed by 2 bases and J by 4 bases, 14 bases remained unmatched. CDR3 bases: TGTGCCAGCAGTTTAGGATCCCGGTGGCAGGGGGTATACAATGAGCAGTTCTTC. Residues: CASSLGSRWQGVYNEQFF.

The CDR3 DNA reads TGTGCCAGCAGCCCCGGACTAGCGGGGGGGATTGGGTCCTACAATGAGCAGTTCTTC. It specifies CASSPGLAGGIGSYNEQFF. The chain employs TRBV7-6 and TRBJ2-1, with 15 nucleotides matching TRBD2. The CDR3 loop spans 19 amino acids. Germline CDR1 reads SGHVS; CDR2 reads FNYEAQ. J gave up 1 base and V 5 bases, and 9 bases lay outside the gene matches. Together with reference TRBV7-6 and TRBJ2-1, the CDR3 gives the full variable domain: GAGVSQSPRYKVTKRGQDVALRCDPISGHVSLYWYRQALGQGPEFLTYFNYEAQQDKSGLPNDRFSAERPEGSISTLTIQRTEQRDSAMYRCASSPGLAGGIGSYNEQFFGPGTRLTVL.

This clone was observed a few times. CDR3 in amino acids: CASSAGGGETQYF. DNA of the CDR3: TGTGCCAGTTCTGCGGGGGGAGGGGAGACCCAGTACTTC. J is TRBJ2-5 and V is TRBV19; 8 bases are shared with TRBD2. J gave up 5 bases and V 8 bases, and 7 bases lay outside the gene matches. Germline V gene sequence: CDR1 LNHDA, CDR2 SQIVND (reference sequence). The CDR3 contains 13 residues.

The CDR3 bases are TGTGCCAGCAGTGAAGCGCCTAGCCACTCCTACGAGCAGTACTTC. Its protein is CASSEAPSHSYEQYF. The chain links TRBV2 to TRBJ2-7; TRBD2 might be the D (5 bases). The CDR3 contains 15 residues. The ends were cut back, 0 bases at V and 0 bases at J, with 9 bases in the middle. Germline values: CDR1 SNHLY, CDR2 FYNNEI.

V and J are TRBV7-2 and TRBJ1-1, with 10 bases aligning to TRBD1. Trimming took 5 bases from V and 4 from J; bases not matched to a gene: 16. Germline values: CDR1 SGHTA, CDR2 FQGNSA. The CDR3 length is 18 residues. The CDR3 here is CASSGWTGGLFWGTEAFF. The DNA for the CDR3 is TGTGCCAGCAGCGGATGGACAGGGGGTTTATTCTGGGGCACTGAAGCTTTCTTT.